This TCR beta chain originates from a study of T cells in localized non-small cell lung cancer. The junction had 6 bases not matched to a gene; V was cut back by 10 bases and J by 5 bases. Per germline, CDR1 KGHSH and CDR2 LQKENI. The CDR3 loop spans 13 amino acids. TCRdb's copy holds only in-frame clones and misses some; the assay was immunoSEQ multiplex PCR. The sample consists of about 36,000 clones, around nine tenths of them appearing once. Concerning this clone itself: Its antigen is still unknown.

Findings and caveats of the study: A raised T cell density in blood coincided with lengthier overall survival. Sequencing involved a lone tumor region, leaving heterogeneity possible. Of the tissues analyzed, uninvolved adjacent lung showed maximal T cell clonality, greater than tumor. Adjacent lung held a median around 56 of the top 100 tumor clones.

Sequenced here: peripheral blood, sampled before any cancer treatment. V usage is TRBV18 and J usage is TRBJ2-1; 9 bases match TRBD1. This receptor was taken from a woman between 40 and 69 years old with stage I lung adenocarcinoma. The CDR3 is CAIGTGWNNEQFF. The DNA of the CDR3 is TGTGCCATCGGGACAGGGTGGAACAATGAGCAGTTCTTC. Based on the CDR3 plus reference TRBV18 and TRBJ2-1, the full variable domain is NAGVMQNPRHLVRRRGQEARLRCSPMKGHSHVYWYRQLPEEGLKFMVYLQKENIIDESGMPKERFSAEFPKEGPSILRIQQVVRGDSAAYFCAIGTGWNNEQFFGPGTRLTVL.